A single sample is the source of the 16 T cell receptor beta chains below, sequenced in a study of control samples from healthy donors and cancer patients. Measured with immunoSEQ multiplex PCR; TCRdb has only the in-frame clones, and not every one. The sample consists of roughly 170,000 clones, 88% of them appearing once. The sequenced sample was blood. These receptors originate from a woman aged 25 to 39 in good health.

J is TRBJ2-7 and V is TRBV3-1 (or the pseudogene TRBV3-2); either TRBD1 or TRBD2 may fit D (6 bases each). This CDR3 is built from 13 residues. With 11 bases removed from V and 2 bases from J, the gap between germline ends came to 16 bases. Germline V gene sequence: CDR1 LGHDT, CDR2 YNNKEL (reference sequence). The CDR3 nucleotides are TGTGCCCGGGGGCGGGGCGGTCCCTACGAGCAGTACTTC. Protein sequence: CARGRGGPYEQYF.

This clone was recorded only once. The rearrangement uses TRBV28 and TRBJ2-3; D not certain. V lost 6 bases and J lost 2, with 12 bases in between. CDR3 length: 14 amino acids. Germline V gene data show CDR1 as MDHEN and CDR2 as SYDVKM. The CDR3 DNA reads TGTGCCAGCAGCCCCAGAACCCTCACAGATACGCAGTATTTT. Its protein is CASSPRTLTDTQYF.

This rearrangement joins TRBV14 to TRBJ1-1; D remains ambiguous. The CDR3 is 14 amino acids. V was clipped by 4 bases and J by 4 bases, with 13 bases between them. Looked up from germline, CDR1 is SGHDN and CDR2 is FVKESK. The CDR3 sequence is CASSPLMSVTEAFF. The CDR3 DNA reads TGTGCCAGCAGCCCGCTAATGAGTGTCACTGAAGCTTTCTTT.

This clone was counted only a few times. This chain links TRBV2 with TRBJ1-5, with D perhaps matching TRBD1 (5 bases). Deletions cut 7 bases from V and 5 bases from J, with 15 bases between. From germline, CDR1 is SNHLY and CDR2 FYNNEI. The length of the CDR3 is 14 residues. The CDR3 reads CASTTGRGHQPQHF. CDR3 nucleotide sequence: TGTGCCAGCACCACGGGCCGGGGCCATCAGCCCCAGCATTTT.

This sequence joins TRBV6-5 and TRBJ2-1, with D unresolved. Germline assignment: CDR1 MNHEY and CDR2 SVGAGI. The CDR3 length is 11 residues. The V and J ends lost 8 bases and 6 bases respectively, with 8 bases between them. The CDR3 loop reads CASAWINEQFF. The CDR3 nucleotides read TGTGCCAGCGCGTGGATCAATGAGCAGTTCTTC.

V usage is TRBV5-8 and J usage is TRBJ2-3, with a tentative D call TRBD1 (5 bases). The germline V and J ends were trimmed by 1 base and 3 bases, with 21 bases remaining between them. This CDR3 region has 18 residues. Germline CDR1 reads SGHTS; CDR2 reads YDEGEE. CDR3 sequence: CASSLLLRTGQKTDTQYF. The CDR3 coding sequence is TGTGCCAGCAGCTTGCTCCTGCGAACAGGTCAAAAAACAGATACGCAGTATTTT.

In this sample, this clone turned up a few times. The V gene is TRBV19, the J gene TRBJ1-4; TRBD1 agrees at 7 bases. CDR1 is LNHDA, CDR2 SQIVND, per germline (reference sequence). V shed 3 bases and J 7 bases; nucleotides not matched to a gene: 5. The CDR3 has 14 residues. The CDR3 DNA sequence: TGTGCCAGTAGTATCCGGGACAGCCTTGAAAAACTGTTTTTT. It codes for CASSIRDSLEKLFF.

This chain connects TRBV14 to TRBJ1-5, with 8 bases that match TRBD1. The length of the CDR3 is 14 residues. The V and J ends lost 1 base and 4 bases, in that order; junction bases with no gene match: 0. Germline V gives CDR1 SGHDN, CDR2 FVKESK. The CDR3 spells CASSQGQGNQPQHF. The CDR3, as DNA: TGTGCCAGCAGCCAAGGACAGGGGAATCAGCCCCAGCATTTT.

The chain recombines TRBV4-1 with TRBJ2-1; possible D gene TRBD1, 6 bases. The CDR3 is 18 residues long. Trimming cost V 3 bases and J 5 bases, with 23 bases left between them. Germline CDR1 and CDR2: MGHRA and YSYEKL. CDR3 sequence reads: CASSHFTTLTGKDNEQFF. The DNA for the CDR3 is TGCGCCAGCAGCCACTTTACAACGCTTACAGGGAAAGACAATGAGCAGTTCTTC.

The chain recombines TRBV6-1 with TRBJ1-1; TRBD1 matches 9 bases. From germline, CDR1 is MNHNS and CDR2 SASEGT. V was pared by 1 base and J by 4 bases, with 4 bases of the junction left unmatched. This CDR3 is 15 amino acids long. The CDR3 here is CASSEDRGLGTEAFF. The CDR3 DNA follows: TGTGCCAGCAGTGAAGACAGGGGGCTCGGCACTGAAGCTTTCTTT.

A single count supports this clone. This rearrangement joins TRBV19 to TRBJ2-2; D might be TRBD1 or TRBD2, each matching 6 bases. CDR3 size: 14 residues. Per the germline V gene, CDR1 is LNHDA and CDR2 is SQIVND (reference sequence). With 5 bases removed from V and 4 bases from J, the gap between germline ends came to 11 bases. The CDR3 nucleotides read TGTGCCAGTAGTGCGAAGGGGGGCACCGGGGAGCTGTTTTTT. Translating gives CASSAKGGTGELFF. Filled out from reference TRBV19 and TRBJ2-2, the complete variable domain reads DGGITQSPKYLFRKEGQNVTLSCEQNLNHDAMYWYRQDPGQGLRLIYYSQIVNDFQKGDIAEGYSVSREKKESFPLTVTSAQKNPTAFYLCASSAKGGTGELFFGEGSRLTVL.

Here the CDR3 reads CASSERRGQPPDV. Here the CDR3 DNA reads TGTGCCAGCAGTGAAAGGAGGGGACAGCCCCCGGACGTC. The chain links TRBV6-1 to TRBJ2-7, with a possible D match to TRBD1 (7 bases). Per germline, CDR1 MNHNS and CDR2 SASEGT. The CDR3 is 13 amino acids.

The rearrangement joins TRBV2 to TRBJ2-7, with D possibly being TRBD1 (6 bases). The CDR3 is made up of 13 amino acids. Per the germline V gene, CDR1 is SNHLY and CDR2 is FYNNEI. V was clipped by 8 bases and J by 5 bases, with 16 bases between them. The CDR3: CASRSHRANEQYF. The CDR3 nucleotides are TGTGCCAGCCGCTCGCACAGGGCCAACGAGCAGTACTTC.

The chain combines TRBV19 with TRBJ1-5; no firm D call. CDR1 is LNHDA and CDR2 is SQIVND in the germline V gene (reference sequence). CDR3 size: 18 residues. V was clipped by 1 base and J by 1 base, with 17 bases between them. In nucleotides, the CDR3 is TGTGCCAGTAGTATAGGATGGCGGGGAAAATTAAGCAATCAGCCCCAGCATTTT. This encodes CASSIGWRGKLSNQPQHF.

In DNA form, the CDR3 reads TGCAGCGTTAAAAGCTCCTATAATTCACCCCTCCACTTT. This gives the protein CSVKSSYNSPLHF. V usage is TRBV29-1 and J usage is TRBJ1-6; D ambiguous. The germline V gene encodes CDR1 SQVTM and CDR2 ANQGSEA. There are 13 residues in the CDR3. V was pared by 5 bases and J by 0 bases, with 5 bases between.

The chain joins TRBV6-5 to TRBJ2-1; perhaps TRBD2 as D (5 bases). V was cut by 0 bases and J by 9 bases, with 6 bases left in between. This CDR3 is 12 amino acids long. Germline CDR1 reads MNHEY; CDR2 reads SVGAGI. The CDR3 nucleotides are TGTGCCAGCAGTTACTCGAGGGTTGAGCAGTTCTTC. The encoded protein is CASSYSRVEQFF.